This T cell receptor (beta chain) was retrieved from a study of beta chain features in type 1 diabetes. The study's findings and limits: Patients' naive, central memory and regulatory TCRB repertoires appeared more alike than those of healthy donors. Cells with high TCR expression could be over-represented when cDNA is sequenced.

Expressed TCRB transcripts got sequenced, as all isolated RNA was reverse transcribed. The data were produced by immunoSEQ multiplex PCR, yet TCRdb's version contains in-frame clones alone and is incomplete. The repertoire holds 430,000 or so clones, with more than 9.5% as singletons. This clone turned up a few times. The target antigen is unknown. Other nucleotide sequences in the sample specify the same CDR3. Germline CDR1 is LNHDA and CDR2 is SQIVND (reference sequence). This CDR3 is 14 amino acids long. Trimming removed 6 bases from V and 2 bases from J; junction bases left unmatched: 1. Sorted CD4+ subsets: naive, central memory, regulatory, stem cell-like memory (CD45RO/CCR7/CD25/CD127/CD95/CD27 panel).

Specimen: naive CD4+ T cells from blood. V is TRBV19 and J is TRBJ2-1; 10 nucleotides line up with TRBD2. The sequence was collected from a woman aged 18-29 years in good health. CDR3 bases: TGTGCCAGTAGCACTAGCGGGGCCTACAATGAGCAGTTCTTC. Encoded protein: CASSTSGAYNEQFF.